This is a list of T cell receptor beta chains from one sample in a study of cytomegalovirus exposure and HLA in healthy donors. The data were produced by immunoSEQ multiplex PCR, yet TCRdb's version contains in-frame clones alone and is incomplete. Among 150,000 to 200,000 clones, approximately 83% were seen once, and the ten largest hold 3% to 4%. The source material was PBMCs. The source is a male donor in good health and CMV-seronegative. Each CDR3 is given with its conserved first and last residue. Each record gives: J gene, CDR3 length, V gene, clone size, D gene, CDR3 protein, CDR3 DNA. D genes are given only for firm matches. Clone size is stated in some rows and not others, as once, few, many or a class when expanded.

J: TRBJ2-3; length: 17; V: TRBV7-9; size: few; D: TRBD2; CDR3: CSSSFPASGGTTDTQYF; DNA: TGTTCCAGCAGCTTCCCCGCTAGCGGGGGGACCACAGATACGCAGTATTTT
J: TRBJ2-7; length: 14; V: TRBV21-1; size: NA; D: NA; CDR3: CASSKPGLVDEQYF; DNA: TGTGCCAGCAGCAAACCTGGACTAGTTGACGAGCAGTACTTC
J: TRBJ1-4; length: 16; V: TRBV7-8; size: few; D: NA; CDR3: CASSLARTATNEKLFF; DNA: TGTGCCAGCAGCTTAGCGCGGACAGCAACTAATGAAAAACTGTTTTTT
J: TRBJ2-2; length: 15; V: TRBV28; size: NA; D: TRBD1; CDR3: CASSLGTGNTGELFF; DNA: TGTGCCAGCAGTTTAGGGACAGGGAACACCGGGGAGCTGTTTTTT
J: TRBJ2-7; length: 11; V: TRBV5-1; size: NA; D: NA; CDR3: CASSLSGEQYF; DNA: TGCGCCAGCAGCTTATCCGGCGAGCAGTACTTC
J: TRBJ2-7; length: 14; V: TRBV5-1; size: NA; D: TRBD1; CDR3: CASRSWTGAYEQYF; DNA: TGCGCCAGCAGGAGCTGGACAGGGGCCTACGAGCAGTACTTC
J: TRBJ2-3; length: 14; V: TRBV5-1; size: NA; D: TRBD2; CDR3: CASSLAGAPDTQYF; DNA: TGCGCCAGCAGCTTAGCGGGGGCCCCCGATACGCAGTATTTT
J: TRBJ2-1; length: 16; V: TRBV7-2; size: NA; D: TRBD2; CDR3: CASSTLTWTSGNEQFF; DNA: TGTGCCAGCAGCACACTCACGTGGACTAGCGGTAATGAGCAGTTCTTC
J: TRBJ1-6; length: 16; V: TRBV6-5; size: NA; D: TRBD1; CDR3: CASSYSYRDRGSPLHF; DNA: TGTGCCAGCAGTTACTCGTACCGGGACAGGGGTTCACCCCTCCACTTT
J: TRBJ1-1; length: 15; V: TRBV4-1; size: few; D: TRBD1; CDR3: CASSQGQGADTEAFF; DNA: TGCGCCAGCAGCCAAGGTCAGGGGGCCGACACTGAAGCTTTCTTT
J: TRBJ2-5; length: 14; V: TRBV7-2; size: NA; D: NA; CDR3: CASSLGASEETQYF; DNA: TGTGCCAGCAGCTTAGGGGCTAGCGAAGAGACCCAGTACTTC
J: TRBJ2-7; length: 14; V: TRBV27; size: NA; D: NA; CDR3: CASSLTGLAYEQYF; DNA: TGTGCCAGCAGTTTAACAGGGCTAGCCTACGAGCAGTACTTC
J: TRBJ2-7; length: 15; V: TRBV27; size: NA; D: NA; CDR3: CASSLITGSTYEQYF; DNA: TGTGCCAGCAGCCTTATTACAGGGTCAACCTACGAGCAGTACTTC
J: TRBJ1-4; length: 18; V: TRBV4-3; size: NA; D: TRBD1; CDR3: CASSQDSTGGAGGEKLFF; DNA: TGCGCCAGCAGCCAAGATAGCACAGGGGGCGCCGGTGGTGAAAAACTGTTTTTT
J: TRBJ2-7; length: 14; V: TRBV2; size: NA; D: NA; CDR3: CASNPTGTRYEQYF; DNA: TGTGCCAGCAACCCCACCGGGACAAGATACGAGCAGTACTTC
J: TRBJ1-5; length: 10; V: TRBV27; size: NA; D: NA; CDR3: CGAGVQPQHF; DNA: TGTGGGGCAGGGGTACAGCCCCAGCATTTT
J: TRBJ2-1; length: 17; V: TRBV7-8; size: few; D: NA; CDR3: CASSSSTGISSYNEQFF; DNA: TGTGCCAGCAGCTCCTCTACAGGGATAAGCTCCTACAATGAGCAGTTCTTC
J: TRBJ2-1; length: 18; V: TRBV28; size: NA; D: NA; CDR3: CASSSPRGGTWSHNEQFF; DNA: TGTGCCAGCAGTTCCCCCCGTGGGGGCACGTGGTCCCACAATGAGCAGTTCTTC
J: TRBJ2-7; length: 14; V: TRBV4-2; size: NA; D: TRBD1; CDR3: CASSQGQGSYEQYF; DNA: TGTGCCAGCAGCCAAGGACAGGGATCCTACGAGCAGTACTTC
J: TRBJ1-2; length: 14; V: TRBV28; size: few; D: NA; CDR3: CASSSAQGTYGYTF; DNA: TGTGCCAGCAGCTCCGCCCAGGGGACCTATGGCTACACCTTC
J: TRBJ1-4; length: 16; V: TRBV28; size: NA; D: TRBD1; CDR3: CASSLDPEDRDEKLFF; DNA: TGTGCCAGCAGTTTAGACCCCGAGGACAGGGATGAAAAACTGTTTTTT
J: TRBJ1-1; length: 14; V: TRBV18; size: NA; D: NA; CDR3: CASSPGLWNTEAFF; DNA: TGTGCCAGCTCACCGGGACTTTGGAACACTGAAGCTTTCTTT
J: TRBJ2-7; length: 17; V: TRBV30; size: NA; D: NA; CDR3: CAWSLLLASGSTYEQYF; DNA: TGTGCCTGGAGTTTATTGTTGGCCTCGGGATCTACCTACGAGCAGTACTTC
J: TRBJ1-5; length: 15; V: TRBV19; size: NA; D: TRBD1; CDR3: CASSIIAGGRQPQHF; DNA: TGTGCCAGTAGTATAATTGCAGGGGGACGTCAGCCCCAGCATTTT
J: TRBJ1-1; length: 15; V: TRBV19; size: NA; D: TRBD1; CDR3: CASSITGGQNTEAFF; DNA: TGTGCCAGTAGTATAACAGGGGGACAGAACACTGAAGCTTTCTTT
J: TRBJ1-5; length: 16; V: TRBV19; size: NA; D: TRBD1; CDR3: CASSSNPGQTYQPQHF; DNA: TGTGCCAGTAGTAGCAATCCGGGACAGACCTATCAGCCCCAGCATTTT
J: TRBJ2-2; length: 15; V: TRBV19; size: NA; D: TRBD2; CDR3: CASKGQAGHTGELFF; DNA: TGTGCCAGTAAAGGGCAAGCGGGGCACACCGGGGAGCTGTTTTTT
J: TRBJ2-1; length: 14; V: TRBV13; size: once; D: NA; CDR3: CASSRGQSYNEQFF; DNA: TGTGCCAGCAGCCGTGGACAAAGCTACAATGAGCAGTTCTTC
J: TRBJ2-5; length: 14; V: TRBV7-3; size: few; D: NA; CDR3: CASSRQGVSETQYF; DNA: TGTGCCAGCAGCCGCCAGGGTGTGAGCGAGACCCAGTACTTC
J: TRBJ2-7; length: 15; V: TRBV2; size: NA; D: TRBD2; CDR3: CASSPLRGEGIEQYF; DNA: TGTGCCAGCAGTCCCTTGAGAGGGGAGGGAATCGAGCAGTACTTC
J: TRBJ2-1; length: 17; V: TRBV19; size: once; D: TRBD2; CDR3: CASSATSGGSSYNEQFF; DNA: TGTGCCAGTAGTGCAACTAGCGGGGGGAGCTCCTACAATGAGCAGTTCTTC
J: TRBJ2-1; length: 15; V: TRBV19; size: NA; D: TRBD1; CDR3: CASSQGQGVRNEQFF; DNA: TGTGCCAGTTCCCAGGGACAGGGAGTGAGGAATGAGCAGTTCTTC
J: TRBJ1-1; length: 14; V: TRBV28; size: NA; D: NA; CDR3: CASSSFTGNTEAFF; DNA: TGTGCCAGCAGTTCCTTTACGGGTAACACTGAAGCTTTCTTT
J: TRBJ1-4; length: 16; V: TRBV15; size: NA; D: TRBD1; CDR3: CATSSTLRGLGEKLFF; DNA: TGTGCCACCAGCAGTACTCTCAGGGGGCTTGGGGAAAAACTGTTTTTT
J: TRBJ2-3; length: 15; V: TRBV6-5; size: NA; D: TRBD1; CDR3: CASSYSSGGGDTQYF; DNA: TGTGCCAGCAGTTACTCCTCAGGGGGCGGGGATACGCAGTATTTT
J: TRBJ2-5; length: 17; V: TRBV14; size: NA; D: TRBD2; CDR3: CASSQRTSGSVQETQYF; DNA: TGTGCCAGCAGCCAACGGACTAGCGGAAGCGTCCAAGAGACCCAGTACTTC
J: TRBJ2-7; length: 14; V: TRBV28; size: NA; D: NA; CDR3: CASGIREGVYEQYF; DNA: TGTGCCAGCGGGATCCGTGAGGGGGTCTACGAGCAGTACTTC
J: TRBJ2-2; length: 13; V: TRBV18; size: NA; D: NA; CDR3: CASSPQGTGELFF; DNA: TGTGCCAGCTCCCCACAGGGGACTGGGGAGCTGTTTTTT
J: TRBJ2-1; length: 16; V: TRBV5-1; size: few; D: NA; CDR3: CASSLLRAGRGDEQFF; DNA: TGCGCCAGCAGCTTGCTCCGGGCGGGCCGTGGAGATGAGCAGTTCTTC
J: TRBJ2-1; length: 16; V: TRBV11-1; size: few; D: TRBD2; CDR3: CASSRQPSGGYNEQFF; DNA: TGTGCCAGCAGCCGCCAGCCTAGCGGGGGATACAATGAGCAGTTCTTC
J: TRBJ2-3; length: 15; V: TRBV18; size: few; D: NA; CDR3: CASSLHGGRTDTQYF; DNA: TGTGCCAGCTCACTCCACGGGGGTCGCACAGATACGCAGTATTTT
J: TRBJ1-1; length: 12; V: TRBV28; size: NA; D: NA; CDR3: CASSHLGTEAFF; DNA: TGTGCCAGCAGTCACCTCGGCACTGAAGCTTTCTTT
J: TRBJ1-2; length: 16; V: TRBV7-9; size: NA; D: TRBD1; CDR3: CASSPNPGQGNYGYTF; DNA: TGTGCCAGCAGCCCAAACCCGGGACAGGGGAACTATGGCTACACCTTC
J: TRBJ1-1; length: 15; V: TRBV7-9; size: once; D: TRBD1; CDR3: CASSPRQGWNTEAFF; DNA: TGTGCCAGCAGCCCCAGACAGGGATGGAACACTGAAGCTTTCTTT
J: TRBJ1-2; length: 12; V: TRBV2; size: NA; D: NA; CDR3: CASISSGYGYTF; DNA: TGTGCCAGCATTTCATCGGGCTATGGCTACACCTTC